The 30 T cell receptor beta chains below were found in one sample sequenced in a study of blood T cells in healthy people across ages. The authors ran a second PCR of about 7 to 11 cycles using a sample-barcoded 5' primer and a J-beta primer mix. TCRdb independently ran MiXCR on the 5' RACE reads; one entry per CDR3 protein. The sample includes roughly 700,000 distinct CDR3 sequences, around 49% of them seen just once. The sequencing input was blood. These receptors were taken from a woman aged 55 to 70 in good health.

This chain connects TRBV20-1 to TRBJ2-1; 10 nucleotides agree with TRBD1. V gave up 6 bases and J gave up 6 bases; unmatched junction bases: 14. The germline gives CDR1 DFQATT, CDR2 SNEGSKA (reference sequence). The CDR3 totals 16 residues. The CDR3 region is CSATRQGAHRVNEQFF. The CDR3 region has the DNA TGCAGTGCAACGAGACAGGGGGCGCATAGGGTCAATGAGCAGTTCTTC.

In nucleotides, the CDR3 is TGTGCCAGCAGTATCGGACAGCTCTATGGCTACACCTTC. Protein product: CASSIGQLYGYTF. J is TRBJ1-2 and V is TRBV27; D is perhaps TRBD1 (6 bases). Trimming removed 5 bases at V and 4 bases at J, with 11 bases between. Germline loops: CDR1 MNHEY, CDR2 SMNVEV (reference sequence). The CDR3 has 13 amino acids.

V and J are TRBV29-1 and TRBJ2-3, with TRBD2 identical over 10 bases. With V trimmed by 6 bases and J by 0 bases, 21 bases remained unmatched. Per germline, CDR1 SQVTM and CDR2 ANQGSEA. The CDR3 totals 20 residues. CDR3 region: CSVPGGTRTSGRLSTDTQYF. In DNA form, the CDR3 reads TGCAGCGTCCCAGGCGGGACGAGGACTAGCGGACGACTGAGCACAGATACGCAGTATTTT.

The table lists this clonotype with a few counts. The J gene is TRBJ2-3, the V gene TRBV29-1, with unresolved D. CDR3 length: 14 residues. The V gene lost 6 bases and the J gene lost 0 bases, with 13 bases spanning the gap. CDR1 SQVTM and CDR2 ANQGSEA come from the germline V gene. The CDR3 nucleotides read TGCAGCGTCGTCATTATTCCTAGCACAGATACGCAGTATTTT. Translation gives CSVVIIPSTDTQYF.

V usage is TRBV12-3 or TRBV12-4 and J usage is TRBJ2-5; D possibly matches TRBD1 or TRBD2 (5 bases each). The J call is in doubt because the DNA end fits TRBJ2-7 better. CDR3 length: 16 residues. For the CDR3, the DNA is TGTGCCAGCAGTTTAGCGACTTTGAGGGGCACATACGAGCAGTACTTC. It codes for CASSLATLRGTYEQYF.

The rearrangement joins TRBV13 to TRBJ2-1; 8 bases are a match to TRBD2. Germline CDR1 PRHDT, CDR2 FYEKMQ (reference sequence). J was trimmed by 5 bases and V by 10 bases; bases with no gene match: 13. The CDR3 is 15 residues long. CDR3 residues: CATATGTRPDNEQFF. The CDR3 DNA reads TGTGCCACCGCGACCGGGACTAGACCTGACAATGAGCAGTTCTTC.

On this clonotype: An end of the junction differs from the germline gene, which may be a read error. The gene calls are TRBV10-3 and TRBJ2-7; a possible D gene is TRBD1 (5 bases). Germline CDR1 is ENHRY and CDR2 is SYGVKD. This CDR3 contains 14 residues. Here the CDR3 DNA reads TGTGCCATCAGTGAGGTCCAGGGTATCTACGAGCAGTGCTTC. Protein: CAISEVQGIYEQCF.

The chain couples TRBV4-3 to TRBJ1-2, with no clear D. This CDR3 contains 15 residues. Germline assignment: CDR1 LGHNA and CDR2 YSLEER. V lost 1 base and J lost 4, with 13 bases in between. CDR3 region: CASSQGAPGGYGYTF. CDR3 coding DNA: TGCGCCAGCAGCCAAGGAGCCCCGGGCGGCTATGGCTACACCTTC.

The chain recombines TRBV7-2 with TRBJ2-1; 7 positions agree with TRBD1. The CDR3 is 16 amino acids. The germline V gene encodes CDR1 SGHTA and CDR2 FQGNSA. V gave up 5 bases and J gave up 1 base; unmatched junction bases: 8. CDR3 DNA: TGTGCCAGCAGCCCGACGGACAGGTTGTCCTACAATGAGCAGTTCTTC. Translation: CASSPTDRLSYNEQFF.

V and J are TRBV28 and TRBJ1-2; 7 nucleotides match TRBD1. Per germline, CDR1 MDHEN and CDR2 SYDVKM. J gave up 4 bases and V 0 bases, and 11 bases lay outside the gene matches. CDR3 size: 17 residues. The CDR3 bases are TGTGCCAGCAGTTTATGGGACCCGGGACAGACCGTCTATGGCTACACCTTC. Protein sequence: CASSLWDPGQTVYGYTF.

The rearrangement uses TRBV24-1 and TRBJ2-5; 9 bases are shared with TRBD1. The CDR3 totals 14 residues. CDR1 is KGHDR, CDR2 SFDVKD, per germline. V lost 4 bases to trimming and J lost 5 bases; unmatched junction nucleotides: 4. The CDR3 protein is CATSDVGQGETQYF. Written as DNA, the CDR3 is TGTGCCACCAGTGACGTAGGACAGGGGGAGACCCAGTACTTC.

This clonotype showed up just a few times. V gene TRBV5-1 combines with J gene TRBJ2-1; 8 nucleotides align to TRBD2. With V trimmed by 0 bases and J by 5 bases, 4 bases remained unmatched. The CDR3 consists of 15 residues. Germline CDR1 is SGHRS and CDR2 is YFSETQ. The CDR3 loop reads CASSLVSGGNNEQFF. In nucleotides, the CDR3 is TGCGCCAGCAGCTTGGTCAGCGGGGGAAACAATGAGCAGTTCTTC.

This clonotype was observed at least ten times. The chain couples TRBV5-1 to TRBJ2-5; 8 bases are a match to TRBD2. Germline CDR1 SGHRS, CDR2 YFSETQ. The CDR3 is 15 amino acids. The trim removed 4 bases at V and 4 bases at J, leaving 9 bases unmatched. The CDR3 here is CASSTSGSGGETQYF. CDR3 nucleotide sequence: TGCGCCAGCAGCACTAGCGGTTCGGGAGGAGAGACCCAGTACTTC.

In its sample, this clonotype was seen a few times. The CDR3 coding sequence is TGTGCCAGCAGCGGAGGGGTCATCGCGGCGGGTGAGCAGTACTTC. This gives the protein CASSGGVIAAGEQYF. The V and J genes are TRBV9 and TRBJ2-5, with D perhaps being TRBD1 or TRBD2 (5 bases each). V lost 3 bases to trimming and J lost 11 bases, with 23 bases between them. Germline V gives CDR1 SGDLS, CDR2 YYNGEE. The CDR3 is 15 amino acids.

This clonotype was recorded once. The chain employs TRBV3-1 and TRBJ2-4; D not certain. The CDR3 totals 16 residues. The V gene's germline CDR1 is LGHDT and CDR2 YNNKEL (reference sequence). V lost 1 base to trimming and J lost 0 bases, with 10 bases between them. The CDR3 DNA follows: TGTGCCAGCAGCCAAGGTTTTAGCCTAGCCAAAAACATTCAGTACTTC. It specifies CASSQGFSLAKNIQYF.

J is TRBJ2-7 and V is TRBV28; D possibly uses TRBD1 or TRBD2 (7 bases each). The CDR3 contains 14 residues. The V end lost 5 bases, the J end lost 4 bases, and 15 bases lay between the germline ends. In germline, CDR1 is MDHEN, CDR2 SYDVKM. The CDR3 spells CASSPGGGHYEQYF. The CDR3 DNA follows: TGTGCCAGCAGTCCAGGGGGGGGCCATTACGAGCAGTACTTC.

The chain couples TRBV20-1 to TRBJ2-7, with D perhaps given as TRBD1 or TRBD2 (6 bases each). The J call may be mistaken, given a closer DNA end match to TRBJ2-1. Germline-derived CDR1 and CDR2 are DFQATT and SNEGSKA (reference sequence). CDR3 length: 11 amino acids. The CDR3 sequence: CSARTGARQFF. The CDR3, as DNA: TGCAGTGCCCGCACGGGGGCCCGCCAGTTCTTC.

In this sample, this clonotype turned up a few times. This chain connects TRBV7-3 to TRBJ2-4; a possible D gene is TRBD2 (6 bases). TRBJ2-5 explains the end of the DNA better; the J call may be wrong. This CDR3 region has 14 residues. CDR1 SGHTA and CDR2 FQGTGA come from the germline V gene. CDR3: CASSSVGGQETQYF. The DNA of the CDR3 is TGTGCCAGCAGCTCCGTGGGGGGCCAAGAGACCCAGTACTTC.

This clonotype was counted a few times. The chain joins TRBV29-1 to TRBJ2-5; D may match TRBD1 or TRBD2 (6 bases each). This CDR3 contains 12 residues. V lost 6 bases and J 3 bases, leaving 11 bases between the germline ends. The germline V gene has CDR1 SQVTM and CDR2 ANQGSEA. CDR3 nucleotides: TGCAGCGTCGGGGGCGGGGAAGAGACCCAGTACTTC. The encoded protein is CSVGGGEETQYF.

The CDR3 DNA is TGTGCCAGCAGCATCCCACGACAGGAACAAGAGACCCAGTACTTC. Translated: CASSIPRQEQETQYF. The rearrangement uses TRBV7-2 and TRBJ2-5; a weak D match, TRBD1 (6 bases). The CDR3 runs 15 residues. V lost 5 bases to trimming and J lost 2 bases, with 15 bases between them. In germline, CDR1 is SGHTA, CDR2 FQGNSA.

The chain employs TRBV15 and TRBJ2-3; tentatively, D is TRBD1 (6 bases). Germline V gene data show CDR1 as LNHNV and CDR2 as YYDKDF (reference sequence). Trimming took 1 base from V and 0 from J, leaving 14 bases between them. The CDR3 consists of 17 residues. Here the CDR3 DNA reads TGTGCCACCAGCAGAGCGGGCAGGGGAAGGAGCACAGATACGCAGTATTTT. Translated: CATSRAGRGRSTDTQYF.

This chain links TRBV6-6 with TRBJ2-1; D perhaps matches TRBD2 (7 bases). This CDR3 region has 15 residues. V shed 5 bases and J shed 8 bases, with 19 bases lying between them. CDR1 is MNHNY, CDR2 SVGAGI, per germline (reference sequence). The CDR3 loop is CASSPRGARNDEQFF. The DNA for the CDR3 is TGTGCCAGCAGTCCACGGGGGGCGAGGAACGATGAGCAGTTCTTC.

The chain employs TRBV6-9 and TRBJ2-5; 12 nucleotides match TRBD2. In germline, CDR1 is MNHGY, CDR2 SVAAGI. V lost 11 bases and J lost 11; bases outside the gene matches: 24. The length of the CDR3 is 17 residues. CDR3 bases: TGTGCCGGGGGCCCCACTAGCGGGAGGTTGATCGTCTATGAGCAGTACTTC. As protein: CAGGPTSGRLIVYEQYF.

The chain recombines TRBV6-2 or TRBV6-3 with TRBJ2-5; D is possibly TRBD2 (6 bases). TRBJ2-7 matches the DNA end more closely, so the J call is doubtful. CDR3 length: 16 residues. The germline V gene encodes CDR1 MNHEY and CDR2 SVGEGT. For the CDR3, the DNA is TGTGCCAGCAGACCGCGGTGGGAAGCGGGCTCCTACGAGCAGTACTTC. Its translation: CASRPRWEAGSYEQYF.

CDR3 region: CASSLVPGGGLNTEAFF. The CDR3 DNA reads as TGTGCCAGCAGCTTAGTGCCCGGTGGGGGGCTTAACACTGAAGCTTTCTTT. The rearrangement joins TRBV7-8 to TRBJ1-1; D perhaps matches TRBD1 (6 bases). Per the germline V gene, CDR1 is SGHVS and CDR2 is FQNEAQ. Trimming removed 1 base from V and 2 bases from J, with 17 bases in between. CDR3 length: 17 amino acids.

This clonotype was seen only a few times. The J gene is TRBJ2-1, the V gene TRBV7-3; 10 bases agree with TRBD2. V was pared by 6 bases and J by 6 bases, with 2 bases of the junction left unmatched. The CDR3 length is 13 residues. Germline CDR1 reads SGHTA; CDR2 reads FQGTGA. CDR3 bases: TGTGCCAGCAGGCCTAGCGGGAGCAATGAGCAGTTCTTC. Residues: CASRPSGSNEQFF.

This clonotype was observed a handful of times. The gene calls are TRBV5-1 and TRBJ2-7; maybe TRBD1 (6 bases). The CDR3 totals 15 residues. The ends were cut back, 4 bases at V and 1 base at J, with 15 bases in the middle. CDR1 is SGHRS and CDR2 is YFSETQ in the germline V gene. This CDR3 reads CASSEVDRLSYEQYF. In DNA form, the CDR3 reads TGCGCCAGCAGCGAGGTGGACAGACTTTCCTACGAGCAGTACTTC. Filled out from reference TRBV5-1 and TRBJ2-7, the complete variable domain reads KAGVTQTPRYLIKTRGQQVTLSCSPISGHRSVSWYQQTPGQGLQFLFEYFSETQRNKGNFPGRFSGRQFSNSRSEMNVSTLELGDSALYLCASSEVDRLSYEQYFGPGTRLTVT.

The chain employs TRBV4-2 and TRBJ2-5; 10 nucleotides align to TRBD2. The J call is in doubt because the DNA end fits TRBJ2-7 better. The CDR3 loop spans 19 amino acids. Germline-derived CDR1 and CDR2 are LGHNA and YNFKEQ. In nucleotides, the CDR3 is TGTGCCAGCAGCCAAGCGGGGTCTACTAGCGGGACCGCTGGGAGCGAGCAGTACTTC. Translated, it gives CASSQAGSTSGTAGSEQYF.

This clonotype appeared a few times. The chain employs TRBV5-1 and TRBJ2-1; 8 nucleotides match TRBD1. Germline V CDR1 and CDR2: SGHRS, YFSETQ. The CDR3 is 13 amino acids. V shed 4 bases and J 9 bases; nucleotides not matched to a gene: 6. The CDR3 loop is CASSHGTGGEQFF. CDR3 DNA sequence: TGCGCCAGCAGCCACGGGACAGGAGGTGAGCAGTTCTTC.

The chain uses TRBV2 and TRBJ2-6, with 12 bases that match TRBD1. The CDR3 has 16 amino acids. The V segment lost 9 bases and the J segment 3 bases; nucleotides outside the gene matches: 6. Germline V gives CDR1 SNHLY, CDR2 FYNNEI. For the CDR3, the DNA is TGTGCCAGTACCGGGACAGGGGGCAGTGGGGCCAACGTCCTGACTTTC. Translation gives CASTGTGGSGANVLTF.